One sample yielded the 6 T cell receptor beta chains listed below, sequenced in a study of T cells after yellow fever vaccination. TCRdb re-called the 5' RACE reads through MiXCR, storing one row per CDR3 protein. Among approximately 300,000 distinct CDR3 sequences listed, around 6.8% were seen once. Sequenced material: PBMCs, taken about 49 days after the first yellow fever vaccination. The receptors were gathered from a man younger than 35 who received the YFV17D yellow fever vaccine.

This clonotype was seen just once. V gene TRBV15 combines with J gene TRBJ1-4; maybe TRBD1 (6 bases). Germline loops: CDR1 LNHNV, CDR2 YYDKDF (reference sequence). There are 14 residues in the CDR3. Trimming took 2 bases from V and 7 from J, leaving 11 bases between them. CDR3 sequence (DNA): TGTGCCACCAGCAGACTGGGGGCTGGTGAAAAACTGTTTTTT. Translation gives CATSRLGAGEKLFF.

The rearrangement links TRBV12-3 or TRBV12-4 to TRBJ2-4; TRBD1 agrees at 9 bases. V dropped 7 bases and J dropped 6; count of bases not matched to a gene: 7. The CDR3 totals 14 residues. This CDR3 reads CASKLGQGLNIQYF. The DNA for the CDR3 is TGTGCCAGCAAATTGGGACAGGGCTTAAACATTCAGTACTTC.

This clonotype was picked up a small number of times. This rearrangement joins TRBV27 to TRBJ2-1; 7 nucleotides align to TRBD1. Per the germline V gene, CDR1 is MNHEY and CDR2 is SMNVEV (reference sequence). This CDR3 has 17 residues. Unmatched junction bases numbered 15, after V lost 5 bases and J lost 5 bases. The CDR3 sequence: CASSPLFGQVLNNEQFF. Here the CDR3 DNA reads TGTGCCAGCAGTCCCTTATTTGGACAGGTGTTAAACAATGAGCAGTTCTTC.

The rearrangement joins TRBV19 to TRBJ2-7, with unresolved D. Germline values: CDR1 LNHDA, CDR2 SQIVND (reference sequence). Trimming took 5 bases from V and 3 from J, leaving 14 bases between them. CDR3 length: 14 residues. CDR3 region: CASSPGFSYYEQYF. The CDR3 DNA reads TGTGCCAGTAGTCCCGGGTTCTCATACTACGAGCAGTACTTC.

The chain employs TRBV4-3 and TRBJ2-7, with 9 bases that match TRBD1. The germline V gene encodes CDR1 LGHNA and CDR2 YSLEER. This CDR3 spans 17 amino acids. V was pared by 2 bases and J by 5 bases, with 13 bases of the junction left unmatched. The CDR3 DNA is TGCGCCAGCAGCCAAAACGCTTGGGACAGGGAAACACACGAGCAGTACTTC. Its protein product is CASSQNAWDRETHEQYF.

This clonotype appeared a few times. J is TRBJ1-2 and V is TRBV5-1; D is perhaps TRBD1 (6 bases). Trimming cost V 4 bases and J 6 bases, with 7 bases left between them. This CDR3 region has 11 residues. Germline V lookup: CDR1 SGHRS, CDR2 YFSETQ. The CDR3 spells CASSAGDGYTF. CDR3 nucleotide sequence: TGCGCCAGCAGCGCAGGGGATGGCTACACCTTC.